This TCR beta chain comes out of a study of beta chain features in type 1 diabetes (dated by TCRdb to 2016 to 2018). Describing the broader study: Patients and healthy donors did not differ in mean age, gender distribution, total cell number or subset yield. A total of around 110,000,000 sorted cells were examined across all samples, and a strong correlation was observed between cell number per subset and RNA yield. The study compared TCRB repertoires of sorted circulating CD4+ T cell subsets between recently diagnosed type 1 diabetes patients and matched healthy donors. Regulatory and stem cell-like memory subsets were obtained from only 8 patients and roughly 8 healthy donors, while naive and central memory subsets were obtained from all 28 donors. Study-wide findings and limitations: In all four CD4+ subsets, TCRB CDR3 length was moderately but significantly shorter in type 1 diabetes patients. Because cDNA was sequenced instead of genomic DNA, highly expressing activated cells could be over-represented, though the groups showed no difference in activation or CD3 levels. Shorter templates might be favored by PCR, yet because patient and control samples were amplified and corrected together, any such skew would affect both groups equally. Naive, central memory and regulatory TCRB repertoires appeared to be more alike among patients than among healthy donors. Only small numbers of individuals were included in the HLA sub-analyses, which left unresolved whether HLA type had any influence on TCRB rearrangement. At VDJ recombination sites, type 1 diabetes patients had fewer insertions and more deleted nucleotides, which implies abnormalities in thymic rearrangement.

Each donor gave one peripheral blood draw, averaging roughly 120 mL, which was collected into heparinised tubes. A BD FACSAria II was used to sort naive, central memory, regulatory and stem cell-like memory CD4+ T cells with a panel that included CD45RO, CCR7, CD25, CD127, CD95 and CD27. A purity above 98% was achieved for all sorted populations. PBMCs were isolated immediately by Lymphoprep density gradient centrifugation and stained directly without culture. Samples were stained and sorted in pairs, with one healthy donor and one patient per experiment, so that batch effects were minimized. The High Capacity cDNA Reverse Transcription Kit was used to reverse transcribe all of the isolated RNA, meaning that expressed TCRB transcripts were what got sequenced. Naive, central memory and regulatory T cell samples underwent deep immunoSEQ sequencing, averaging roughly 3.4 million total reads per sample. Sorted cells were lysed in RLT buffer, and RNA was extracted using DNase-treated RNeasy Micro or Mini kits according to cell number. To prevent cross-contamination, each cell subset was processed individually, whereas patient and healthy donor samples were processed jointly. Using the immunoSEQ multiplex PCR, TCRB sequences were amplified from cDNA into 87-bp fragments spanning the CDR3 region. Sequencing of the amplicons was done on the Illumina HiSeq platform. The authors' pipeline ran thus. PCR bias was computationally corrected using synthetic template baselines, reads within Hamming distance 2 were collapsed, and singletons that could not be merged were discarded. Reads were aligned against IMGT so that V, D and J genes, CDR3 length and insertions or deletions at six rearrangement sites could be assigned. Clonotype counts were normalized to sorted cell number within each subset before computing true diversity and Gini coefficients with the tcR R package. Repertoire sharing was quantified using the overlap coefficient calculated on TCRB nucleotide sequences. Out-of-frame TCRB sequences from naive cells were analyzed as a proxy for the pre-selection repertoire. Entries here come from immuneACCESS through TCRdb and include only in-frame sequences with V and J called. Some clones fail to appear in such tables; in the studies checked, an unresolved V gene covers under half of the shortfall, and the cause of the remainder is unknown. V, J and clone size reflect that table, while D and trimming were determined from the DNA. For this sample the table gives 680,000 or so clones, of which 13% were detected only once. The top ten clones comprise approximately 0.022% of the sample.

This clone has more than one count but fewer than ten. Its cognate antigen has yet to be identified. There are no base qualities to consult, and no much larger clone falls within one base. The source material was naive CD4+ T cells from blood. The cell subset or site label for this specimen denotes: true naive CD4+ T cells. The receptor's source is a man younger than 35 with type 1 diabetes.

The DNA reads as follows: TGTGCCAGCAACCGGGACAGCCCTGTGTCTGGCTACACCTTC. Translated, this gives CASNRDSPVSGYTF. The sequence joins TRBV2 to TRBJ1-2; 7 middle bases align to TRBD1. CDR1 and CDR2, looked up from the germline V gene, are SNHLY and FYNNEI. After removal of 7 bases from V and 7 bases from J, the junction retains 12 bases not matched to a gene. The CDR3 measures 14 amino acids from cysteine to phenylalanine. Just the 42-base CDR3 DNA is kept, in frame starting at base 1. The full variable domain, completed from the reference TRBV2 and TRBJ1-2 proteins outside the CDR3, reads EPEVTQTPSHQVTQMGQEVILRCVPISNHLYFYWYRQILGQKVEFLVSFYNNEISEKSEIFDDQFSVERPDGSNFTLKIRSTKLEDSAMYFCASNRDSPVSGYTFGSGTRLTVV.